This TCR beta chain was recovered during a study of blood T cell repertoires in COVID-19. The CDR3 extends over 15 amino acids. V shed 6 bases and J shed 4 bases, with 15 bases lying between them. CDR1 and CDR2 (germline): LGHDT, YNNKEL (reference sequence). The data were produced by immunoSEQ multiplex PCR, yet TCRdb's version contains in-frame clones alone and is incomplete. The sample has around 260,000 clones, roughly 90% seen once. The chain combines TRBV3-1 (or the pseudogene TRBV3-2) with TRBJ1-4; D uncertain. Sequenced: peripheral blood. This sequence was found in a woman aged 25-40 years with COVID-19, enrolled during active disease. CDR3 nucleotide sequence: TGTGCCAGCAGTTACTTGGGCGGGAATAATGAAAAACTGTTTTTT. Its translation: CASSYLGGNNEKLFF.